The entry that follows covers one T cell receptor (beta chain) sequence. This entry is derived from a study of blood T cell repertoires in COVID-19. At the level of the study: The origin of the acute and convalescent COVID-19 samples was the United States, Italy and Spain.

The table came from immunoSEQ multiplex PCR; TCRdb's copy has only in-frame clones and leaves some out. The table has some 100,000 clones, roughly 86% seen once; the top ten hold under 13%. The source material was peripheral blood. The TCR was taken from a man over 45 with acute or convalescent COVID-19.

The CDR3 DNA reads TGTGCCAGCAGTGCTCAGGGTTTACCAACTAATGAAAAACTGTTTTTT. Translated: CASSAQGLPTNEKLFF. The rearrangement links TRBV6-1 to TRBJ1-4; a weak D match, TRBD1 (5 bases). Trimming left V 4 bases short and J 0 bases short, with 12 bases between. The germline V gene has CDR1 MNHNS and CDR2 SASEGT. CDR3 size: 16 residues.